This TCR beta chain was obtained from a study of T-cell memory formation after mild COVID-19. On the study more broadly: TCR clusters were mostly confined to one donor each.

Germline CDR1 and CDR2: MGHRA and YSYEKL. Deletions cut 0 bases from V and 3 bases from J, with 12 bases between. The CDR3 loop spans 15 amino acids. This clonotype has more than one count but fewer than ten. The antigen is unknown. General study findings and limits: Clones that got smaller from day 15 to 85 had even CD4/CD8, while clones growing later tipped toward CD4+. In pre-infection memory, a portion of responding clones appeared, which suggested that cross-reactive memory joined. Shrinking CD4+ clones were chiefly CM and EM; CD8+ ones were chiefly EMRA.

TCRdb re-analysed the 5' RACE reads in MiXCR, keeping a single row per CDR3 protein. In the table there are about 110,000 distinct CDR3 sequences, 12% of which are singletons. Sample: PBMCs or a T cell subset sorted from them (not recorded which). The clonotype comes from an adult woman who had mild COVID-19 (a few samples of this study predate the infection). Cell type and time point are not known. The genes are TRBV4-1 and TRBJ2-7; no clear D. The CDR3 sequence: CASSQEPGHNYEQYF. The CDR3 nucleotides read TGCGCCAGCAGCCAAGAACCCGGCCACAACTACGAGCAGTACTTC.